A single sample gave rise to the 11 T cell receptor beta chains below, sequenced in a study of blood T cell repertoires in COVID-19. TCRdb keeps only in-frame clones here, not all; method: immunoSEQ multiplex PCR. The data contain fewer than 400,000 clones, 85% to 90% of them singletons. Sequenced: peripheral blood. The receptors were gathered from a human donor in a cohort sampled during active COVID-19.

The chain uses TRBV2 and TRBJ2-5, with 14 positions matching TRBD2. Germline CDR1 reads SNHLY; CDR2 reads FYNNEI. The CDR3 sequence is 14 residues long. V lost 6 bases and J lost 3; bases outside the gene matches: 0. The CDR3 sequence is CASRGLAGEETQYF. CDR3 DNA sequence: TGTGCCAGCAGGGGACTAGCGGGAGAAGAGACCCAGTACTTC.

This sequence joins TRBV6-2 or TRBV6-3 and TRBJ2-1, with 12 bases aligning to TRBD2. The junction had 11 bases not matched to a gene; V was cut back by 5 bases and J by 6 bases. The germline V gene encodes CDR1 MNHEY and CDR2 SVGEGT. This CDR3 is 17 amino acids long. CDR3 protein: CASSPLAGGPGINEQFF. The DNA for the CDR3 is TGTGCCAGCAGTCCGCTAGCGGGAGGGCCGGGTATCAATGAGCAGTTCTTC.

CDR3 protein: CASSIAWSGRALNEQFF. CDR3 bases: TGTGCCAGTAGTATAGCATGGTCCGGGAGGGCCTTGAATGAGCAGTTCTTC. The chain has TRBV19 and TRBJ2-1; TRBD2 matches at 8 bases. The V segment lost 1 base and the J segment 7 bases; nucleotides outside the gene matches: 12. The germline CDR1 and CDR2 sequences are LNHDA and SQIVND (reference sequence). This CDR3 is built from 17 residues. The full variable domain, its missing parts supplied by reference TRBV19 and TRBJ2-1, is DGGITQSPKYLFRKEGQNVTLSCEQNLNHDAMYWYRQDPGQGLRLIYYSQIVNDFQKGDIAEGYSVSREKKESFPLTVTSAQKNPTAFYLCASSIAWSGRALNEQFFGPGTRLTVL.

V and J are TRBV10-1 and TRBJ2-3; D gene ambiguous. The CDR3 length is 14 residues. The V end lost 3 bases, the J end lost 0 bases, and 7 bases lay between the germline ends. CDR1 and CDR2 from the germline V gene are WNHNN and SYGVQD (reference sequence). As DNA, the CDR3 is TGCGCCAGCAGTGATGCCGGGAGCACAGATACGCAGTATTTT. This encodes CASSDAGSTDTQYF.

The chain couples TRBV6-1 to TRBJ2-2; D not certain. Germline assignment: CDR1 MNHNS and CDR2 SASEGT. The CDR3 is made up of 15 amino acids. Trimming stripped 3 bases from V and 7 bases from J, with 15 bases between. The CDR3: CASSEVSGYGGELFF. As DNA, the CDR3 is TGTGCCAGCAGTGAGGTATCGGGTTATGGCGGGGAGCTGTTTTTT.

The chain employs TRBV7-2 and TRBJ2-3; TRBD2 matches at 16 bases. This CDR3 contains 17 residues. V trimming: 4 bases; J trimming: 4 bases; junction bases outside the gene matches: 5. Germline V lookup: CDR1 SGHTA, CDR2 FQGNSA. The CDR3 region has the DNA TGTGCCAGCAGCTCCGGGACTAGCGGGGGGGCCGCAGATACGCAGTATTTT. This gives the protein CASSSGTSGGAADTQYF.

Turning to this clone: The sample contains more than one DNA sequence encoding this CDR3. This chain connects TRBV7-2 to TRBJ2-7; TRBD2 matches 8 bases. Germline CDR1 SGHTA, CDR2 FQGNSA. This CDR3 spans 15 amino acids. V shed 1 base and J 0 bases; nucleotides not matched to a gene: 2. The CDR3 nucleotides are TGTGCCAGCAGCTTAGTGAGCGGGAGCTCCTACGAGCAGTACTTC. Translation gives CASSLVSGSSYEQYF.

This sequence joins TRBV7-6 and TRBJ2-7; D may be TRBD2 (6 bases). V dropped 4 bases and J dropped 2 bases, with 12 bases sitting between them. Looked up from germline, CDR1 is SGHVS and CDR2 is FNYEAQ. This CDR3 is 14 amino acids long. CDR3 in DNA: TGTGCCAGCAGCTCCCCGGGGGAGGCCTACGAGCAGTACTTC. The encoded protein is CASSSPGEAYEQYF.

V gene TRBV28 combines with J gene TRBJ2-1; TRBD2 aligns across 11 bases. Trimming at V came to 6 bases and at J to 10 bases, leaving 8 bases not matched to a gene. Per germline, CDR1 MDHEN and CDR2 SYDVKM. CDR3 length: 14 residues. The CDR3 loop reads CASRLSGRVREQFF. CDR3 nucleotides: TGTGCCAGCAGACTTAGCGGGAGGGTTAGGGAGCAGTTCTTC.

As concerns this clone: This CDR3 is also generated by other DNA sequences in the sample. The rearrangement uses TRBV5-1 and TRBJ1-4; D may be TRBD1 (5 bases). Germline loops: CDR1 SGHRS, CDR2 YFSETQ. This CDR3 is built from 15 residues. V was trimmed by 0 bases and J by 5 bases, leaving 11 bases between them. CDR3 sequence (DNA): TGCGCCAGCAGCTTGGGACAGATTCCGAATGAAAAACTGTTTTTT. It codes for CASSLGQIPNEKLFF.

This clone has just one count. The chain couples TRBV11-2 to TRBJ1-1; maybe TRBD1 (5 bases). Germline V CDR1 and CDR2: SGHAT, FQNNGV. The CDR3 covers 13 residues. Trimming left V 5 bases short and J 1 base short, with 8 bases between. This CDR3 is CASSEDRNTEAFF. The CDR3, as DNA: TGTGCCAGCAGCGAAGACAGGAACACTGAAGCTTTCTTT. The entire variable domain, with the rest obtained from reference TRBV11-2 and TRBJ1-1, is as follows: EAGVAQSPRYKIIEKRQSVAFWCNPISGHATLYWYQQILGQGPKLLIQFQNNGVVDDSQLPKDRFSAERLKGVDSTLKIQPAKLEDSAVYLCASSEDRNTEAFFGQGTRLTVV.